The 7 T cell receptor beta chains listed next were all sequenced from one sample in a study of neurological immune-mediated disorders. TCRdb independently ran MiXCR on the 5' RACE reads; one entry per CDR3 protein. Among 85,000 to 110,000 distinct CDR3 sequences, 9.5% to 14% were seen once, and the ten largest hold approximately 3.3%. Time point denoted: longitudinal time-point 3. Sequencing used PBMCs. The receptors stem from a female donor with HTLV-1-associated myelopathy (HAM/TSP).

DNA for the CDR3: TGCAGTGCTGATACCTCAAGCGGGGGGGCCCCCACAGATACGCAGTATTTT. It is translated as CSADTSSGGAPTDTQYF. V gene TRBV20-1 combines with J gene TRBJ2-3; 10 bases agree with TRBD2. Germline V lookup: CDR1 DFQATT, CDR2 SNEGSKA (reference sequence). With V trimmed by 5 bases and J by 2 bases, 13 bases remained unmatched. The CDR3 sequence is 17 residues long.

The chain recombines TRBV12-3 or TRBV12-4 with TRBJ2-5, with unresolved D. V was cut by 4 bases and J by 6 bases, with 6 bases left in between. The CDR3 sequence is 11 residues long. The CDR3 DNA reads TGTGCCAGCAGTTCGTCGAAGACCCAGTACTTC. Its translation: CASSSSKTQYF.

The table lists this clonotype with many counts. The gene calls are TRBV5-1 and TRBJ2-5; tentatively, D is TRBD1 (5 bases). This CDR3 is 14 amino acids long. Germline V gene sequence: CDR1 SGHRS, CDR2 YFSETQ. V was trimmed by 1 base and J by 2 bases, leaving 9 bases between them. The DNA for the CDR3 is TGCGCCAGCAGCTTGAAAGACAGTCAAGAGACCCAGTACTTC. Residues: CASSLKDSQETQYF.

The table lists this clonotype with many counts. V is TRBV20-1 and J is TRBJ2-3, with 8 bases fitting TRBD1. The germline gives CDR1 DFQATT, CDR2 SNEGSKA (reference sequence). This CDR3 has 16 amino acids. Trimming cost V 2 bases and J 4 bases; bases outside gene matches: 11. CDR3 loop: CSARTHGQGNPDTQYF. The CDR3, as DNA: TGCAGTGCTAGAACCCATGGACAGGGAAACCCAGATACGCAGTATTTT.

At least ten counts were recorded for this clonotype. The V gene is TRBV6-7, the J gene TRBJ2-7, with TRBD2 identical over 9 bases. TRBV6-7 is marked as an open reading frame, function uncertain. This CDR3 has 19 amino acids. After removal of 7 bases from V and 3 bases from J, the junction contained 22 bases not matched to a gene. The chain's CDR3 is CASIRRDSLSGGDSYEQYF. The CDR3 DNA follows: TGTGCCAGCATTCGCCGGGATTCCCTTAGCGGGGGCGACAGCTACGAGCAGTACTTC.

The rearrangement links TRBV3-1 to TRBJ2-7; D is uncertain. V gave up 3 bases and J gave up 3 bases, with 12 bases separating them. Germline CDR1 reads LGHDT; CDR2 reads YNNKEL (reference sequence). The CDR3 consists of 14 residues. CDR3 region: CASSHRGQVYEQYF. CDR3 DNA sequence: TGTGCCAGCAGCCATCGTGGGCAGGTCTACGAGCAGTACTTC.

The table lists this clonotype with a few counts. The CDR3 sequence is CSARLLTGNSYNEQFF. CDR3 DNA sequence: TGCAGTGCTAGGCTACTGACAGGTAACTCCTACAATGAGCAGTTCTTC. The chain joins TRBV20-1 to TRBJ2-1, with D possibly being TRBD1 (6 bases). Trimming left V 3 bases short and J 0 bases short, with 15 bases between. Germline lookup yields CDR1 DFQATT and CDR2 SNEGSKA (reference sequence). The CDR3 loop spans 16 amino acids.